The T cell receptor (beta chain) described here comes from a study of blood T cell repertoires in COVID-19. Sequencing used immunoSEQ multiplex PCR; TCRdb keeps in-frame clones, though not all of them. The data show about 110,000 clones, 80% to 90% seen once. In this sample, this clone turned up a few times. The sample holds other DNA sequences that translate to the same CDR3. The V gene's germline CDR1 is MNHEY and CDR2 SVGAGI. The V gene lost 6 bases and the J gene lost 0 bases, with 6 bases spanning the gap. The CDR3 spans 13 residues. The genes are TRBV6-5 and TRBJ1-3; D not resolved. The sample was peripheral blood. This clonotype was obtained from a woman older than 75 with acute or convalescent COVID-19. The CDR3 loop reads CASRLSSGNTIYF. CDR3 nucleotide sequence: TGTGCCAGCAGACTAAGCTCTGGAAACACCATATATTTT.